This T cell receptor (beta chain) was identified in a study of shared clonotypes between healthy human individuals. The table came from immunoSEQ multiplex PCR; TCRdb's copy has only in-frame clones and leaves some out. Of about 2 million clones listed, 90% to 95% are singletons. Germline trimming cut 0 bases from V and 7 bases from J; bases unmatched to any gene: 5. The CDR3 is 15 residues long. The germline V gene encodes CDR1 SEHNR and CDR2 FQNEAQ (reference sequence). Sequencing input: naive CD4+ T cells sorted from blood. Sample subset: CD45RA+ positively selected. The sequence derives from a man younger than 35 in good health. The chain employs TRBV7-9 and TRBJ2-2; 7 bases line up with TRBD2. The CDR3 is CASSLARDYDGELFF. The CDR3 region has the DNA TGTGCCAGCAGCTTAGCGAGGGACTACGACGGGGAGCTGTTTTTT.